This entry describes one T cell receptor (beta chain). No antigen is known for it. Base qualities are not recorded, but no much larger clone differs from it by a single base. This entry comes from a study of OX40 agonist ivuxolimab in advanced cancers. Study-wide context: The costimulatory receptor OX40 (CD134) was targeted by ivuxolimab, a fully human IgG2 agonistic monoclonal antibody. Among the approximately 50 dose-escalation patients, 19 had hepatocellular carcinoma, 15 or so melanoma, 9 renal cell carcinoma and 9 head and neck cancer. Patients were allowed to have had prior anti-PD-1, anti-PD-L1 or anti-CTLA-4 therapy, and around 37% of the dose-escalation patients had previously received checkpoint inhibitors. Partial responses were achieved by three dose-escalation patients, of whom one had hepatocellular carcinoma and two had cutaneous melanoma. The point of sequencing TCRbeta in the periphery was to test whether ivuxolimab changed TCR sequence diversity and drove clonal T-cell expansion. The dose-escalation cohort was approximately 83% male with a mean age of approximately 60 years, ranging from roughly 23 to 90. Intravenous ivuxolimab was administered to patients every 2 weeks at six dose levels: 0.01, 0.1, 0.3, 1.5, 3 and 10 mg/kg. The monotherapy dose-escalation portion (N of about 50 patients) of the phase I ivuxolimab trial is reported in the paper.

General conclusions and limits of the study: In the 0.1-3.0 mg/kg groups, partial responders had among the lowest normalized peripheral clonal expansion, particularly in CD8+ T cells. Low levels of normalized T-cell clonal expansion were also seen in some patients who did not respond. Which antigens the clonally expanded peripheral T cells were specific for was not determined. After ivuxolimab, expanded clones were on average more numerous among CD8+ T cells than among CD4+ T cells. At doses of 0.1 to 3.0 mg/kg, clonal expansion of both CD4+ and CD8+ T cells in blood was seen between baseline and week 6.

Genomic DNA was isolated from the sorted cells so that the TCRbeta CDR3 region could be sequenced. TCRbeta CDR3 regions were sequenced using the immunoSEQ Assay. TCRdb obtained this table from immuneACCESS and retained in-frame rearrangements with V and J assigned. These tables miss some clones; where compared with another copy, unresolved V genes account for less than half of the shortfall, and the remainder is unexplained. In all, the sample holds 50,000 or so clones, and 91% of those were seen once. The ten biggest clones cover 10% to 15% of the sample. The CDR3 measures 15 amino acids from cysteine to phenylalanine. Only CDR3 DNA remains: 45 bases, in frame from the first base. Per the germline V gene (reference sequence), SEHNR is the CDR1 and FQNEAQ is the CDR2. V loses 1 base at its end and J loses 3 bases; junction bases beyond the gene matches: 2. Patients with a history of autoimmune disease or receiving systemic immunosuppression were excluded from the trial. Peripheral blood for TCR sequencing was drawn from every dose cohort at baseline, at cycle 4 day 1 and at cycle 7 day 1. The samples were taken from a phase I, first-in-human, multicenter, open-label dose-escalation trial of ivuxolimab. The trial enrolled adults with locally advanced or metastatic head and neck squamous cell, hepatocellular, melanoma or renal cell carcinoma. Before TCR sequencing, CD4+ and CD8+ T cells were separately sorted from peripheral blood.

Sequenced material: CD4+ or CD8+ T cells sorted from blood, taken in a trial of the OX40 agonist ivuxolimab. This clonotype was sampled from an adult with an advanced solid tumor such as melanoma, head and neck, liver or kidney cancer. The chain uses TRBV7-9 and TRBJ1-4; 7 bases in the junction line up with TRBD1. The CDR3 reads as follows: CASSLGTGANEKLFF. The bases are TGTGCCAGCAGCTTAGGTACAGGGGCTAATGAAAAACTGTTTTTT.